These T cell receptor beta chains were read from a single sample in a study of shared clonotypes between healthy human individuals. Sequencing was performed with immunoSEQ multiplex PCR; in TCRdb, only in-frame clones are kept and a portion is missing. This table has more than 2 million clones, about 95% appearing once. Sample: naive CD8+ T cells sorted from blood. The receptors were sampled from a man between 18 and 29 years old in good health. CDR3s include the opening cysteine and the closing phenylalanine or tryptophan. The order of the fields is clone size, J gene, D gene, V gene, CDR3 protein, CDR3 DNA. The D gene is left open where the match is weak. Rows may omit the clone size; those that give it use once, few, many or a size class.

abundance: -; j_gene: TRBJ2-7; d_gene: -; v_gene: TRBV27; CDR3aa: CASSLLDRNYEQYF; CDR3nt: TGTGCCAGCAGTCTTCTAGACAGGAACTACGAGCAGTACTTC
abundance: -; j_gene: TRBJ2-4; d_gene: -; v_gene: TRBV7-9; CDR3aa: CASSLVEGLAKNIQYF; CDR3nt: TGTGCCAGCAGCTTAGTTGAAGGCCTAGCCAAAAACATTCAGTACTTC
abundance: -; j_gene: TRBJ1-4; d_gene: -; v_gene: TRBV28; CDR3aa: CASSLSGVIFF; CDR3nt: TGTGCCAGCAGCCTATCCGGGGTCATTTTCTTT
abundance: -; j_gene: TRBJ2-1; d_gene: -; v_gene: TRBV7-8; CDR3aa: CASSPSPRDFYNEQFF; CDR3nt: TGTGCCAGCAGCCCCTCACCCCGGGATTTCTACAATGAGCAGTTCTTC
abundance: -; j_gene: TRBJ2-1; d_gene: -; v_gene: TRBV30; CDR3aa: CAWSALAKNYNEQFF; CDR3nt: TGTGCCTGGAGTGCTTTGGCGAAAAACTACAATGAGCAGTTCTTC
abundance: -; j_gene: TRBJ2-1; d_gene: -; v_gene: TRBV5-6; CDR3aa: CASSLALGGRYNEQFF; CDR3nt: TGTGCCAGCAGCTTGGCTCTGGGGGGCCGGTACAATGAGCAGTTCTTC
abundance: -; j_gene: TRBJ2-1; d_gene: -; v_gene: TRBV19; CDR3aa: CASSPFTGYNEQFF; CDR3nt: TGTGCCAGTAGCCCCTTCACAGGTTACAATGAGCAGTTCTTC
abundance: -; j_gene: TRBJ2-1; d_gene: TRBD1; v_gene: TRBV6-6; CDR3aa: CASSYPPGGVAEQFF; CDR3nt: TGTGCCAGCAGTTACCCCCCAGGGGGTGTAGCTGAGCAGTTCTTC
abundance: -; j_gene: TRBJ1-4; d_gene: -; v_gene: TRBV23-1; CDR3aa: CASSQRGPNEKLFF; CDR3nt: TGCGCCAGCAGTCAAAGGGGACCTAATGAAAAACTGTTTTTT
abundance: -; j_gene: TRBJ2-3; d_gene: -; v_gene: TRBV4-1; CDR3aa: CASEGTDTQYF; CDR3nt: TGCGCCAGCGAGGGGACAGATACGCAGTATTTT
abundance: -; j_gene: TRBJ2-7; d_gene: -; v_gene: TRBV6-1; CDR3aa: CASNYRGSYEQYF; CDR3nt: TGTGCCAGCAATTATCGGGGATCCTACGAGCAGTACTTC
abundance: -; j_gene: TRBJ2-1; d_gene: -; v_gene: TRBV6-5; CDR3aa: CASSLNRANEQFF; CDR3nt: TGTGCCAGCAGTCTCAATAGGGCCAATGAGCAGTTCTTC
abundance: -; j_gene: TRBJ1-2; d_gene: -; v_gene: TRBV19; CDR3aa: CASCLEGGYGYTF; CDR3nt: TGTGCCAGCTGCTTAGAGGGCGGCTATGGCTACACCTTC
abundance: -; j_gene: TRBJ1-5; d_gene: -; v_gene: TRBV6-5; CDR3aa: CASSSQLSNQPQHF; CDR3nt: TGTGCCAGCAGTTCCCAACTTAGCAATCAGCCCCAGCATTTT
abundance: -; j_gene: TRBJ1-2; d_gene: -; v_gene: TRBV19; CDR3aa: CASSNWSDRLNYGYTF; CDR3nt: TGTGCCAGTAGTAATTGGTCGGACAGATTAAACTATGGCTACACCTTC
abundance: -; j_gene: TRBJ2-5; d_gene: -; v_gene: TRBV28; CDR3aa: CASSAVAQWTLQETQYF; CDR3nt: TGTGCCAGCAGCGCCGTTGCGCAATGGACGCTGCAAGAGACCCAGTACTTC
abundance: -; j_gene: TRBJ2-7; d_gene: -; v_gene: TRBV7-6; CDR3aa: CASSLDSSSYEQYF; CDR3nt: TGTGCCAGCAGCTTAGATTCTAGCTCCTACGAGCAGTACTTC
abundance: once; j_gene: TRBJ2-1; d_gene: -; v_gene: TRBV10-3; CDR3aa: CAIKDSFNEQFF; CDR3nt: TGTGCCATCAAGGACAGTTTCAATGAGCAGTTCTTC
abundance: -; j_gene: TRBJ2-7; d_gene: TRBD1; v_gene: TRBV4-3; CDR3aa: CASSQGRGRYEQYF; CDR3nt: TGCGCCAGCAGCCAAGGCAGGGGGCGTTACGAGCAGTACTTC
abundance: -; j_gene: TRBJ2-7; d_gene: TRBD2; v_gene: TRBV25-1; CDR3aa: CASSRWEGLDEQYF; CDR3nt: TGTGCCAGCAGTAGGTGGGAGGGCCTCGACGAGCAGTACTTC
abundance: -; j_gene: TRBJ1-1; d_gene: -; v_gene: TRBV13; CDR3aa: CASSSTGIMNTEAFF; CDR3nt: TGTGCCAGCAGCTCCACAGGAATAATGAACACTGAAGCTTTCTTT
abundance: -; j_gene: TRBJ2-5; d_gene: TRBD2; v_gene: TRBV2; CDR3aa: CASSLDGTSGETQYF; CDR3nt: TGTGCCAGCAGCCTAGATGGGACTAGCGGAGAGACCCAGTACTTC
abundance: -; j_gene: TRBJ2-7; d_gene: -; v_gene: TRBV10-1; CDR3aa: CASSESILLGYEQYF; CDR3nt: TGCGCCAGCAGTGAGTCGATATTATTGGGCTACGAGCAGTACTTC
abundance: -; j_gene: TRBJ2-7; d_gene: -; v_gene: TRBV6-5; CDR3aa: CASRNFYEQYF; CDR3nt: TGTGCCAGCAGAAATTTCTACGAGCAGTACTTC
abundance: -; j_gene: TRBJ2-3; d_gene: -; v_gene: TRBV7-2; CDR3aa: CASSFGSEGTDTQYF; CDR3nt: TGTGCCAGCAGCTTTGGGAGCGAGGGCACAGATACGCAGTATTTT
abundance: -; j_gene: TRBJ1-3; d_gene: -; v_gene: TRBV27; CDR3aa: CASSPQGSGNTIYF; CDR3nt: TGTGCCAGCTCTCCTCAGGGATCCGGAAACACCATATATTTT
abundance: once; j_gene: TRBJ2-3; d_gene: -; v_gene: TRBV27; CDR3aa: CASSTRGFTDTQYF; CDR3nt: TGTGCCAGTTCGACCAGGGGCTTCACAGATACGCAGTATTTT
abundance: -; j_gene: TRBJ1-5; d_gene: -; v_gene: TRBV27; CDR3aa: CASSSGQGGWPQHF; CDR3nt: TGTGCCAGCAGTTCAGGGCAGGGAGGATGGCCCCAGCATTTT
abundance: -; j_gene: TRBJ2-1; d_gene: -; v_gene: TRBV27; CDR3aa: CASSLSPRQWGINEQFF; CDR3nt: TGTGCCAGCAGTTTATCCCCCCGCCAATGGGGCATCAATGAGCAGTTCTTC
abundance: once; j_gene: TRBJ2-7; d_gene: TRBD2; v_gene: TRBV7-8; CDR3aa: CASSLVVAGVPYEQYF; CDR3nt: TGTGCCAGCAGCTTAGTAGTGGCGGGAGTCCCCTACGAGCAGTACTTC
abundance: -; j_gene: TRBJ2-5; d_gene: TRBD2; v_gene: TRBV6-6; CDR3aa: CATIWGASGPQETQYF; CDR3nt: TGTGCCACCATCTGGGGGGCTAGCGGGCCCCAAGAGACCCAGTACTTC
abundance: once; j_gene: TRBJ2-7; d_gene: TRBD1; v_gene: TRBV29-1; CDR3aa: CSVTGTGGYEQYF; CDR3nt: TGCAGCGTAACCGGGACAGGGGGCTACGAGCAGTACTTC
abundance: -; j_gene: TRBJ1-1; d_gene: TRBD1; v_gene: TRBV5-6; CDR3aa: CASSSTGTGLQAFF; CDR3nt: TGTGCCAGCAGCTCTACGGGGACAGGGCTTCAAGCTTTCTTT
abundance: -; j_gene: TRBJ2-7; d_gene: -; v_gene: TRBV9; CDR3aa: CASSVGGPSYEQYF; CDR3nt: TGTGCCAGCAGCGTAGGTGGCCCCTCCTACGAGCAGTACTTC
abundance: -; j_gene: TRBJ2-1; d_gene: TRBD2; v_gene: TRBV4-1; CDR3aa: CASSQGPLAGYDNEQFF; CDR3nt: TGCGCCAGCAGCCAAGGCCCTCTAGCGGGGTACGACAATGAGCAGTTCTTC
abundance: -; j_gene: TRBJ1-1; d_gene: -; v_gene: TRBV2; CDR3aa: CASSGQLGWATEAFF; CDR3nt: TGTGCCAGCAGTGGACAACTAGGTTGGGCCACTGAAGCTTTCTTT
abundance: once; j_gene: TRBJ2-7; d_gene: TRBD1; v_gene: TRBV9; CDR3aa: CASSALDRGNEQYF; CDR3nt: TGTGCCAGCAGCGCCCTGGACAGGGGGAACGAGCAGTACTTC
abundance: -; j_gene: TRBJ1-5; d_gene: -; v_gene: TRBV28; CDR3aa: CASMPDYSNQPQHF; CDR3nt: TGTGCCAGCATGCCCGATTATAGCAATCAGCCCCAGCATTTT
abundance: -; j_gene: TRBJ2-7; d_gene: TRBD1; v_gene: TRBV7-9; CDR3aa: CASSLGTGGGPYEQYF; CDR3nt: TGTGCCAGCAGCTTAGGAACAGGGGGCGGACCCTACGAGCAGTACTTC
abundance: -; j_gene: TRBJ1-2; d_gene: TRBD1; v_gene: TRBV5-4; CDR3aa: CASSLRGQIYGYTF; CDR3nt: TGTGCCAGCAGCTTGAGGGGACAGATCTATGGCTACACCTTC
abundance: once; j_gene: TRBJ2-2; d_gene: -; v_gene: TRBV10-3; CDR3aa: CAVGGTNTGELFF; CDR3nt: TGTGCCGTGGGGGGTACGAACACCGGGGAGCTGTTTTTT